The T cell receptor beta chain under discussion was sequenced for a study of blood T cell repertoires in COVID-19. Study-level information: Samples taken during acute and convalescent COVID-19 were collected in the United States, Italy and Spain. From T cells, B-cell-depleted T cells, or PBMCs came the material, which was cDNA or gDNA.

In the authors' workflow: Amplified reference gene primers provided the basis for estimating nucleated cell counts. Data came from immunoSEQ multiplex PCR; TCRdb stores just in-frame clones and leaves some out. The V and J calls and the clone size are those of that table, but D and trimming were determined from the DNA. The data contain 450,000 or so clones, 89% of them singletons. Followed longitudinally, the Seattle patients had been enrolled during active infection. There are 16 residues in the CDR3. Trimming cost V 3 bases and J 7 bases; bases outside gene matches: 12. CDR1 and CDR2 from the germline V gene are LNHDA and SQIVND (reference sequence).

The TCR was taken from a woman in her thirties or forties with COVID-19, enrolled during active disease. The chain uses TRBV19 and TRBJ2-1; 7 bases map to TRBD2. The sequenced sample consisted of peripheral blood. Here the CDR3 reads CASSIGFVSGGNEQFF. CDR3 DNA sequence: TGTGCCAGTAGTATTGGATTCGTATCGGGGGGAAATGAGCAGTTCTTC. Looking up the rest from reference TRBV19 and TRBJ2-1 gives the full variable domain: DGGITQSPKYLFRKEGQNVTLSCEQNLNHDAMYWYRQDPGQGLRLIYYSQIVNDFQKGDIAEGYSVSREKKESFPLTVTSAQKNPTAFYLCASSIGFVSGGNEQFFGPGTRLTVL.